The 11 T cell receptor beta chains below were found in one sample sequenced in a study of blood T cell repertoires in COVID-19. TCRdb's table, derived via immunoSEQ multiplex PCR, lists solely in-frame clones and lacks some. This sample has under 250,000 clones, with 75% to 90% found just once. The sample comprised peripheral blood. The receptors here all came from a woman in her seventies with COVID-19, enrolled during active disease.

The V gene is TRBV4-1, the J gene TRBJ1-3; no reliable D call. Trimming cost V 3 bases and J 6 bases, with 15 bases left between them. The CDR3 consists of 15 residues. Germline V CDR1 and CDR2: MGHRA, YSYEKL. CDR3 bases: TGCGCCAGCAGCCAGTTCGCAACCGGGGTAAACACCATATATTTT. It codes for CASSQFATGVNTIYF.

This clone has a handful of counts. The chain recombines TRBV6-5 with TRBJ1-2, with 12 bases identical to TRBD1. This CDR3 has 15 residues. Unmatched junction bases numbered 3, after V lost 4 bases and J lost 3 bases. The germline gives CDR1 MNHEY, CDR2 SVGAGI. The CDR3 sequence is CASSSGTGGDYGYTF. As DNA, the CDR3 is TGTGCCAGCAGTTCCGGGACAGGGGGCGACTATGGCTACACCTTC.

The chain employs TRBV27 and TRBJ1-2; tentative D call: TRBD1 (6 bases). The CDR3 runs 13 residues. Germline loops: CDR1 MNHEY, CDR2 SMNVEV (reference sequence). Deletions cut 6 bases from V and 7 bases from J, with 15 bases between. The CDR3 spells CASSPQGRAGYTF. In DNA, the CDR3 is TGTGCCAGCAGCCCCCAGGGGAGGGCTGGCTACACCTTC.

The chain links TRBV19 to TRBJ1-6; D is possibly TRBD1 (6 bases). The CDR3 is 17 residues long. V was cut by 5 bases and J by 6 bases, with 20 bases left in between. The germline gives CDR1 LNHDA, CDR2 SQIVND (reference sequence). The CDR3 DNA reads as TGTGCCAGTAGTTTTAGGACAGACGAAATACCTAATTCACCCCTCCACTTT. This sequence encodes CASSFRTDEIPNSPLHF.

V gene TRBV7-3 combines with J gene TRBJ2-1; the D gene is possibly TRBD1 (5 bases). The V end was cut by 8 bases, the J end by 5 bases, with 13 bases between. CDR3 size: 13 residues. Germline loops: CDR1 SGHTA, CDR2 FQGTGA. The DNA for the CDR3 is TGTGCCAGCGCACTGGGGCCTAACAATGAGCAGTTCTTC. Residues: CASALGPNNEQFF.

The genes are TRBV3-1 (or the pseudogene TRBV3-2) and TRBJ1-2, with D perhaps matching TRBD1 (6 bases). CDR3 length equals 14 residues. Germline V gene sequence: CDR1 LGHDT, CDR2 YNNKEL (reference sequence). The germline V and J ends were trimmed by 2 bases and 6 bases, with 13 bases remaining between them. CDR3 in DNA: TGTGCCAGCAGCCAACGGGGGGCCTTGGATGGCTACACCTTC. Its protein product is CASSQRGALDGYTF.

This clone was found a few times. The CDR3 DNA sequence: TGTGCCAGCAGCTCCCTATGGGAGGGGGCTGAAGCTTTCTTT. Its protein is CASSSLWEGAEAFF. The J gene is TRBJ1-1, the V gene TRBV7-9; D is perhaps TRBD1 (6 bases). The CDR3 extends over 14 amino acids. Trimming stripped 4 bases from V and 6 bases from J, with 15 bases between. Germline V gene sequence: CDR1 SEHNR, CDR2 FQNEAQ (reference sequence).

The CDR3 here is CASSLGTGSNYGYTF. The CDR3 bases are TGTGCCAGCAGTCTTGGGACAGGCTCAAACTATGGCTACACCTTC. The J gene is TRBJ1-2, the V gene TRBV28; 8 bases are a match to TRBD1. V lost 5 bases to trimming and J lost 2 bases; unmatched junction nucleotides: 7. This CDR3 is built from 15 residues. CDR1 is MDHEN, CDR2 SYDVKM, per germline.

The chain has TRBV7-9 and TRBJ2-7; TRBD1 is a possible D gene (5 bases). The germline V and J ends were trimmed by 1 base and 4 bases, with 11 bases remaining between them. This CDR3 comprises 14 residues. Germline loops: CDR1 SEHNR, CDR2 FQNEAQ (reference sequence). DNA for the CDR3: TGTGCCAGCAGCTTAGATGTGAAGGGGTACGAGCAGTACTTC. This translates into CASSLDVKGYEQYF. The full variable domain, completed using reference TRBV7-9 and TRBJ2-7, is DTGVSQNPRHKITKRGQNVTFRCDPISEHNRLYWYRQTLGQGPEFLTYFQNEAQLEKSRLLSDRFSAERPKGSFSTLEIQRTEQGDSAMYLCASSLDVKGYEQYFGPGTRLTVT.

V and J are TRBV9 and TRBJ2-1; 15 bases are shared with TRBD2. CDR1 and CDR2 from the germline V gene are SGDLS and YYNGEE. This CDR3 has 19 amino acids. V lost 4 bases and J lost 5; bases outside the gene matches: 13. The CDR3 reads CASSPGTSGGRLRHNEQFF. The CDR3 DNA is TGTGCCAGCAGCCCCGGGACTAGCGGGGGGAGGTTGCGACACAATGAGCAGTTCTTC.

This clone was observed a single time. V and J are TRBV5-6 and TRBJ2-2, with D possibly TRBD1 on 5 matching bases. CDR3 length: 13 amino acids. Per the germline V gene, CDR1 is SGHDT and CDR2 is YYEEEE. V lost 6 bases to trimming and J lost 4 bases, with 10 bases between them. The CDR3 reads CASTREITGELFF. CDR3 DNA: TGTGCCAGCACCAGGGAAATCACCGGGGAGCTGTTTTTT. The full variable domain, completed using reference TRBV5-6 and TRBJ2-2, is DAGVTQSPTHLIKTRGQQVTLRCSPKSGHDTVSWYQQALGQGPQFIFQYYEEEERQRGNFPDRFSGHQFPNYSSELNVNALLLGDSALYLCASTREITGELFFGEGSRLTVL.